This entry lists 5 T cell receptor beta chains sequenced from one sample in a study of blood T cell repertoires in COVID-19. The repertoire was sequenced with immunoSEQ multiplex PCR; TCRdb's copy has only in-frame clones and lacks some. Of about 140,000 clones in the sample, 84% were seen once. The sequenced sample consisted of PBMCs or T cells enriched from blood (not recorded which). These receptors were collected from a man aged 40-50 years with acute COVID-19.

The chain uses TRBV25-1 and TRBJ1-1; D is perhaps TRBD1 (5 bases). The CDR3 is 15 residues long. Trimming took 1 base from V and 4 from J, leaving 13 bases between them. Germline V gene data show CDR1 as MGHDK and CDR2 as SYGVNS. The DNA for the CDR3 is TGTGCCAGCAGTGAATCCAGTGTGGGGGGCACTGAAGCTTTCTTT. Protein sequence: CASSESSVGGTEAFF. The variable domain in full, with the rest retrieved from reference TRBV25-1 and TRBJ1-1, is EADIYQTPRYLVIGTGKKITLECSQTMGHDKMYWYQQDPGMELHLIHYSYGVNSTEKGDLSSESTVSRIRTEHFPLTLESARPSHTSQYLCASSESSVGGTEAFFGQGTRLTVV.

This chain's CDR3 is CASSSLDRVSDTQYF. The CDR3 DNA reads as TGTGCCAGCAGCTCGCTGGACAGGGTCTCAGATACGCAGTATTTT. The rearrangement links TRBV7-2 to TRBJ2-3; 8 nucleotides match TRBD1. Germline CDR1 and CDR2: SGHTA and FQGNSA. V was pared by 4 bases and J by 4 bases, with 7 bases of the junction left unmatched. CDR3 size: 15 residues.

This rearrangement joins TRBV7-8 to TRBJ2-7; 9 nucleotides match TRBD1. Germline V lookup: CDR1 SGHVS, CDR2 FQNEAQ. V was pared by 4 bases and J by 2 bases, with 3 bases of the junction left unmatched. The CDR3 spans 14 residues. The CDR3 DNA sequence: TGTGCCAGCAGCTGGGACAGGGATGCCTACGAGCAGTACTTC. Protein: CASSWDRDAYEQYF.

The chain recombines TRBV7-2 with TRBJ2-5, with D possibly being TRBD1 (5 bases). Germline V gene lookup returns CDR1 SGHTA and CDR2 FQGNSA. V was clipped by 1 base and J by 3 bases, with 6 bases between them. The CDR3 is 13 residues long. The CDR3 DNA follows: TGTGCCAGCAGCTTAGGGGGCAAAGAGACCCAGTACTTC. Residues: CASSLGGKETQYF.

This clone was picked up a small number of times. CDR3 nucleotide sequence: TGTGCCAGCAGCACTCCTACTAGCGACCGTTCCTACGAGCAGTACTTC. It is translated as CASSTPTSDRSYEQYF. The V and J genes are TRBV28 and TRBJ2-7; 7 nucleotides agree with TRBD2. Germline CDR1 and CDR2: MDHEN and SYDVKM. The CDR3 length is 16 residues. Germline trimming cut 6 bases from V and 1 base from J; bases unmatched to any gene: 12. The full variable domain, completed using reference TRBV28 and TRBJ2-7, is DVKVTQSSRYLVKRTGEKVFLECVQDMDHENMFWYRQDPGLGLRLIYFSYDVKMKEKGDIPEGYSVSREKKERFSLILESASTNQTSMYLCASSTPTSDRSYEQYFGPGTRLTVT.